This TCR beta chain was recorded in a study of CXCR3-negative and CXCR3-positive naive CD8 T cells. Across the study: The libraries yielded about 135 million TRB reads, about 1.5 +/- 0.3 million each.

Germline V lookup: CDR1 LGHNA, CDR2 YNFKEQ. This CDR3 spans 15 amino acids. TRB cDNA libraries were made by UMI-labeled 5' RACE. For each CDR3 protein, TCRdb gives one entry from its re-call of the 5' RACE reads, without DNA. Its table lists about 40,000 distinct CDR3 sequences. The material sequenced was memory CD8+ T cells from blood. The rearrangement joins TRBV4-2 to TRBJ1-2; TCRdb's D gene call, TRBD1, goes unchecked for lack of DNA. This sequence was found in a human donor in good health. Some clones in this sample may be carry-over from other donors' samples. CDR3 loop: CASSQEADRYYGYTF.